These 26 T cell receptor beta chains originate from one sample sequenced in a study of persistence of HIV-infected CD4 T cells. Sequencing used immunoSEQ version 4 in survey mode. Clones were read by immunoSEQ multiplex PCR, and TCRdb kept only the in-frame ones, dropping some. The sample holds about 45,000 clones, around 90% seen once. Anti-CD3/anti-CD28 beads served as a nonspecific positive control stimulus. CD4+ T cells upregulating both CD40 ligand and CD69 were sorted as responding cells. For these receptors, no antigen is known. This sample comprised CD4+ T cells sorted from PBMCs after approximately 20-hour stimulation, obtained from a patient who received antiretroviral therapy. These receptors were obtained from an adult woman with HIV who was CMV-seropositive.

On this clone itself: Other DNA sequences from this sample encode an identical CDR3 as well. The V and J genes are TRBV5-1 and TRBJ1-5; no clear D gene. This CDR3 is built from 13 residues. V gave up 0 bases and J gave up 6 bases, with 7 bases separating them. Germline V CDR1 and CDR2: SGHRS, YFSETQ. The CDR3 here is CASSLGGSQPQHF. The CDR3 region has the DNA TGCGCCAGCAGCTTGGGGGGAAGTCAGCCCCAGCATTTT.

The V call is TRBV24-1, the J call TRBJ2-2; a possible D gene is TRBD1 (6 bases). The CDR3 sequence is 16 residues long. The V and J ends lost 5 bases and 6 bases respectively, with 18 bases between them. Germline V CDR1 and CDR2: KGHDR, SFDVKD. The chain's CDR3 is CATSAPPQGSSGELFF. CDR3 bases: TGTGCCACCAGTGCACCCCCCCAGGGGTCGTCCGGGGAGCTGTTTTTT.

This clone was observed once. The chain employs TRBV3-1 (or the pseudogene TRBV3-2) and TRBJ2-5; D gene uncertain. Trimming pared 4 bases from V and 5 bases from J, leaving 5 bases between. Germline V gives CDR1 LGHDT, CDR2 YNNKEL (reference sequence). This CDR3 is built from 11 residues. CDR3 nucleotide sequence: TGTGCCAGCAGCCGCTCGGAGACCCAGTACTTC. Its translation: CASSRSETQYF.

V usage is TRBV7-6 and J usage is TRBJ2-5; possibly TRBD1 for D (6 bases). The CDR3 loop spans 14 amino acids. The ends were cut back, 5 bases at V and 1 base at J, with 11 bases in the middle. Germline assignment: CDR1 SGHVS and CDR2 FNYEAQ. Here the CDR3 DNA reads TGTGCCAGCAGCCCCCAGGGGAGCCAAGAGACCCAGTACTTC. It yields the protein CASSPQGSQETQYF. Based on the CDR3 plus reference TRBV7-6 and TRBJ2-5, the full variable domain is GAGVSQSPRYKVTKRGQDVALRCDPISGHVSLYWYRQALGQGPEFLTYFNYEAQQDKSGLPNDRFSAERPEGSISTLTIQRTEQRDSAMYRCASSPQGSQETQYFGPGTRLLVL.

The chain is built from TRBV6-5 and TRBJ2-7, with unresolved D. V lost 8 bases and J lost 5, with 10 bases in between. Germline-derived CDR1 and CDR2 are MNHEY and SVGAGI. The CDR3 covers 11 residues. CDR3 DNA sequence: TGTGCCAGCGGTCGAATGGACGAGCAGTACTTC. This codes for CASGRMDEQYF.

This chain links TRBV27 with TRBJ2-1, with 13 bases aligning to TRBD2. Germline values: CDR1 MNHEY, CDR2 SMNVEV (reference sequence). This CDR3 has 17 amino acids. V shed 0 bases, J shed 8 bases, and the junction held 7 bases outside the gene matches. Written as DNA, the CDR3 is TGTGCCAGCAGTTTATCGAGGGGACTAGCGGGAAGCCATGAGCAGTTCTTC. It is translated as CASSLSRGLAGSHEQFF.

J is TRBJ1-2 and V is TRBV7-9; the D is unclear. The CDR3 loop spans 14 amino acids. The germline V gene encodes CDR1 SEHNR and CDR2 FQNEAQ (reference sequence). V was shortened by 5 bases and J by 2 bases, with 12 bases between the two germline ends. Written as DNA, the CDR3 is TGTGCCAGCAGCCTCCCCCCCGAAAACTATGGCTACACCTTC. It encodes CASSLPPENYGYTF.

This clone appeared a single time. This chain links TRBV28 with TRBJ1-3; TRBD1 might be the D (6 bases). With 6 bases removed from V and 2 bases from J, the gap between germline ends came to 8 bases. The germline V gene has CDR1 MDHEN and CDR2 SYDVKM. The CDR3 extends over 13 amino acids. For the CDR3, the DNA is TGTGCCAGCAGAGGGGGTGCTGGAAACACCATATATTTT. Its protein product is CASRGGAGNTIYF.

The genes are TRBV5-1 and TRBJ1-1, with TRBD1 identical over 7 bases. This CDR3 has 14 residues. J was trimmed by 7 bases and V by 2 bases; bases with no gene match: 8. Germline V gene sequence: CDR1 SGHRS, CDR2 YFSETQ. CDR3 residues: CASSFDRVLGEAFF. The CDR3 DNA reads as TGCGCCAGCAGCTTCGACAGGGTTTTGGGTGAAGCTTTCTTT.

This sequence joins TRBV24-1 and TRBJ1-2; tentative D call: TRBD1 (5 bases). Per the germline V gene, CDR1 is KGHDR and CDR2 is SFDVKD. Trimming removed 5 bases from V and 6 bases from J, with 9 bases in between. This CDR3 region has 12 residues. The CDR3 nucleotides are TGTGCCACCAGTGCCCGGGGGAATGGCTACACCTTC. Protein: CATSARGNGYTF.

This chain connects TRBV7-8 to TRBJ1-2, with D tentatively TRBD1 (5 bases). The CDR3 is made up of 14 amino acids. Trimming stripped 5 bases from V and 4 bases from J, with 14 bases between. Germline CDR1 SGHVS, CDR2 FQNEAQ. As DNA, the CDR3 is TGTGCCAGCAGCCCCCGAGAGGGGTCCTATGGCTACACCTTC. This translates into CASSPREGSYGYTF.

The J gene is TRBJ1-1, the V gene TRBV9; 9 nucleotides agree with TRBD1. The CDR3 sequence is 16 residues long. The germline CDR1 and CDR2 sequences are SGDLS and YYNGEE. Germline trimming cut 0 bases from V and 5 bases from J; bases unmatched to any gene: 8. For the CDR3, the DNA is TGTGCCAGCAGCGTAGGGATAGGGACAGGGAGGACTGAAGCTTTCTTT. Amino acids: CASSVGIGTGRTEAFF.

The rearrangement uses TRBV9 and TRBJ1-3; 9 nucleotides agree with TRBD1. The V segment lost 4 bases and the J segment 2 bases; nucleotides outside the gene matches: 7. Germline V gives CDR1 SGDLS, CDR2 YYNGEE. The CDR3 consists of 16 residues. This CDR3 is CASSLSTGGPGNTIYF. DNA of the CDR3: TGTGCCAGCAGCCTTTCGACAGGGGGGCCTGGAAACACCATATATTTT.

This chain joins TRBV6-5 and TRBJ1-3; D is undetermined. The V and J ends lost 3 bases and 0 bases respectively, with 12 bases between them. Germline V gene sequence: CDR1 MNHEY, CDR2 SVGAGI. This CDR3 is 16 amino acids long. The CDR3 spells CASSYSSVYSGNTIYF. The CDR3 bases are TGTGCCAGCAGTTATTCGTCGGTCTACTCTGGAAACACCATATATTTT.

The chain joins TRBV18 to TRBJ1-1; a weak D match, TRBD1 (5 bases). Trimming removed 3 bases at V and 5 bases at J, with 16 bases between. Per germline, CDR1 KGHSH and CDR2 LQKENI. The CDR3 has 15 amino acids. The CDR3 here is CASSPQRDGTTEAFF. In DNA form, the CDR3 reads TGTGCCAGCTCACCTCAACGGGACGGTACTACTGAAGCTTTCTTT.

V usage is TRBV30 and J usage is TRBJ2-3; a possible D gene is TRBD2 (6 bases). The germline gives CDR1 GTSNPN, CDR2 SVGIG (reference sequence). Trimming removed 4 bases at V and 4 bases at J, with 12 bases between. The CDR3 extends over 13 amino acids. CDR3 sequence (DNA): TGTGCCTGGAATAATGGGGGGTCAGATACGCAGTATTTT. This encodes CAWNNGGSDTQYF. The entire variable domain, with the rest obtained from reference TRBV30 and TRBJ2-3, is as follows: SQTIHQWPATLVQPVGSPLSLECTVEGTSNPNLYWYRQAAGRGLQLLFYSVGIGQISSEVPQNLSASRPQDRQFILSSKKLLLSDSGFYLCAWNNGGSDTQYFGPGTRLTVL.

The chain uses TRBV18 and TRBJ1-3, with 7 positions matching TRBD1. Trimming removed 1 base from V and 1 base from J; junction bases left unmatched: 10. This CDR3 contains 18 residues. CDR1 KGHSH and CDR2 LQKENI come from the germline V gene. Here the CDR3 DNA reads TGTGCCAGCTCACCACTGCCAACAGGGGAGGTGTCTGGAAACACCATATATTTT. Its protein is CASSPLPTGEVSGNTIYF.

J is TRBJ1-5 and V is TRBV27; 7 nucleotides match TRBD1. Germline CDR1 reads MNHEY; CDR2 reads SMNVEV (reference sequence). This CDR3 has 14 amino acids. Trimming at V came to 5 bases and at J to 2 bases, leaving 3 bases not matched to a gene. The CDR3 region is CASSRDRGNQPQHF. CDR3 sequence (DNA): TGTGCCAGCAGTAGAGACAGGGGCAATCAGCCCCAGCATTTT.

CDR3 in amino acids: CASSLNGLAADTQYF. The CDR3 DNA is TGTGCCAGCAGCCTAAACGGACTAGCGGCTGATACGCAGTATTTT. The chain has TRBV6-2 or TRBV6-3 and TRBJ2-3; 10 positions match TRBD2. The CDR3 length is 15 residues. With 6 bases clipped from V and 6 bases from J, the junction kept 9 bases outside the gene matches. Germline-derived CDR1 and CDR2 are MNHEY and SVGEGT.

The chain is built from TRBV19 and TRBJ1-1, with 8 bases that match TRBD1. CDR3 length: 13 amino acids. V was pared by 4 bases and J by 5 bases, with 3 bases of the junction left unmatched. Per the germline V gene, CDR1 is LNHDA and CDR2 is SQIVND (reference sequence). The CDR3 spells CASSKTGDTEAFF. CDR3 nucleotides: TGTGCCAGTAGTAAGACAGGGGATACTGAAGCTTTCTTT.

The chain is built from TRBV7-2 and TRBJ2-1, with D tentatively TRBD2 (6 bases). The V gene's germline CDR1 is SGHTA and CDR2 FQGNSA. Trimming took 5 bases from V and 1 from J, leaving 18 bases between them. The CDR3 is 17 residues long. This CDR3 is CASSPLPSGLSYNEQFF. The CDR3 DNA follows: TGTGCCAGCAGCCCGTTACCCTCGGGACTTTCCTACAATGAGCAGTTCTTC.

V gene TRBV3-1 (or the pseudogene TRBV3-2) combines with J gene TRBJ2-1; the D is unclear. The CDR3 is made up of 13 amino acids. From germline, CDR1 is LGHDT and CDR2 YNNKEL (reference sequence). Trimming left V 3 bases short and J 7 bases short, with 10 bases between. The CDR3 loop is CASSHKIQNEQFF. As DNA, the CDR3 is TGTGCCAGCAGCCACAAGATACAGAATGAGCAGTTCTTC.

This CDR3 reads CAISEVRGQNTEAFF. The CDR3 DNA is TGTGCCATCAGTGAAGTCAGGGGCCAGAACACTGAAGCTTTCTTT. V is TRBV10-3 and J is TRBJ1-1, with D possibly being TRBD1 (6 bases). Trimming pared 3 bases from V and 1 base from J, leaving 12 bases between. The CDR3 is 15 amino acids. The V gene's germline CDR1 is ENHRY and CDR2 SYGVKD.

The V call is TRBV20-1, the J call TRBJ1-1, with D possibly matching TRBD1 (5 bases). CDR1 DFQATT and CDR2 SNEGSKA come from the germline V gene (reference sequence). This CDR3 region has 11 residues. Here the CDR3 reads CKGSGGTEAFF. In nucleotides, the CDR3 is TGCAAGGGGAGTGGAGGAACTGAAGCTTTCTTT.

This clone occurred a few times. The CDR3 coding sequence is TGTGCCATCAGTGACCAGGGTCCGGGCACCGGGGAGCTGTTTTTT. Amino acids: CAISDQGPGTGELFF. V usage is TRBV10-3 and J usage is TRBJ2-2; the D gene is possibly TRBD1 (5 bases). Per germline, CDR1 ENHRY and CDR2 SYGVKD. The CDR3 has 15 amino acids. V lost 3 bases and J 4 bases, leaving 12 bases between the germline ends.

This clone has a single count. This chain joins TRBV29-1 and TRBJ2-7; TRBD1 matches at 7 bases. The CDR3 totals 13 residues. The V and J ends lost 6 bases and 6 bases, in that order; junction bases with no gene match: 11. Germline CDR1 SQVTM, CDR2 ANQGSEA. As DNA, the CDR3 is TGCAGCGTAGCACAGGGGCGGGTGGCCGAGCAGTACTTC. Translated, it gives CSVAQGRVAEQYF.